The 32 T cell receptor beta chains reported below all come from one sample, sequenced in a study of blood T cells in healthy people across ages. A second PCR of 7 to 11 cycles used a sample-barcoded 5' primer and a J-beta primer mix. MiXCR was run by TCRdb on the 5' RACE reads, yielding one entry per CDR3 protein. This table holds hundreds of thousands of distinct CDR3 sequences, roughly half found once. Material for sequencing was blood. All receptors come from a man aged 55 to 70 in good health.

The rearrangement uses TRBV28 and TRBJ2-3, with 15 bases that match TRBD2. The J segment lost 2 bases and the V segment lost 4 bases, leaving 4 bases of the junction unmatched. CDR1 is MDHEN and CDR2 is SYDVKM in the germline V gene. The CDR3 is 17 amino acids. As DNA, the CDR3 is TGTGCCAGCAGTTCCGGACTAGCGGGAGGGTCCACAGATACGCAGTATTTT. Translation gives CASSSGLAGGSTDTQYF.

This clonotype has just a few counts. The J gene is TRBJ2-3, the V gene TRBV7-9, with TRBD2 identical over 7 bases. V shed 5 bases, J shed 2 bases, and the junction held 10 bases outside the gene matches. The CDR3 runs 16 residues. The V gene's germline CDR1 is SEHNR and CDR2 FQNEAQ (reference sequence). CDR3 loop: CASSIRGSGTTDTQYF. For the CDR3, the DNA is TGTGCCAGCAGCATCCGGGGGAGCGGGACCACAGATACGCAGTATTTT.

This chain connects TRBV14 to TRBJ2-2; tentative D call: TRBD2 (5 bases). The CDR3 has 16 residues. Between the trimmed V and J ends, which lost 4 bases and 4 bases, there was a span of 16 bases. Germline CDR1 reads SGHDN; CDR2 reads FVKESK. CDR3 in DNA: TGTGCCAGCAGCCTCACTAGTGGAGGCTTCACCGGGGAGCTGTTTTTT. Its protein product is CASSLTSGGFTGELFF.

The chain uses TRBV5-1 and TRBJ2-1; 8 nucleotides line up with TRBD2. CDR1 SGHRS and CDR2 YFSETQ come from the germline V gene. The CDR3 contains 16 residues. The V segment lost 4 bases and the J segment 2 bases; nucleotides outside the gene matches: 8. CDR3 amino acids: CASSQGTRPTYNEQFF. CDR3 nucleotide sequence: TGCGCCAGCAGCCAGGGGACTAGGCCGACCTACAATGAGCAGTTCTTC.

The chain is built from TRBV29-1 and TRBJ2-7; D not certain. The V gene lost 5 bases and the J gene lost 0 bases, with 8 bases spanning the gap. The CDR3 covers 12 residues. Germline CDR1 is SQVTM and CDR2 is ANQGSEA. CDR3 nucleotides: TGCAGCGTTTTGGCCAGCTCCTACGAGCAGTACTTC. Protein product: CSVLASSYEQYF.

The chain recombines TRBV25-1 with TRBJ2-7; no reliable D call. Trimming took off 5 bases at V and 3 bases at J, with 8 bases between the two ends. The CDR3 spans 12 residues. Germline CDR1 MGHDK, CDR2 SYGVNS. The CDR3 here is CASSSEVYEQYF. The CDR3 region has the DNA TGTGCCAGCAGTTCAGAAGTCTACGAGCAGTACTTC.

The V call is TRBV18, the J call TRBJ2-7; 13 nucleotides line up with TRBD2. The CDR3 has 16 amino acids. The V gene end was trimmed by 3 bases and the J gene end by 6 bases; junction bases not matched to a gene: 8. The germline gives CDR1 KGHSH, CDR2 LQKENI. The CDR3, as DNA: TGTGCCAGCTCACCCCCGGGACTAGCGGGATTTGCCGAGCAGTACTTC. The encoded protein is CASSPPGLAGFAEQYF. Variable domain in full (rest from reference TRBV18 and TRBJ2-7): NAGVMQNPRHLVRRRGQEARLRCSPMKGHSHVYWYRQLPEEGLKFMVYLQKENIIDESGMPKERFSAEFPKEGPSILRIQQVVRGDSAAYFCASSPPGLAGFAEQYFGPGTRLTVT.

This chain joins TRBV5-1 and TRBJ2-1; 11 bases line up with TRBD2. Germline V CDR1 and CDR2: SGHRS, YFSETQ. This CDR3 has 16 amino acids. With 5 bases clipped from V and 7 bases from J, the junction kept 11 bases outside the gene matches. Here the CDR3 DNA reads TGCGCCAGCAGTTTTTTAGCGGGAGGGCCGCGGAATGAGCAGTTCTTC. This sequence encodes CASSFLAGGPRNEQFF. The variable domain in full, with the rest retrieved from reference TRBV5-1 and TRBJ2-1, is KAGVTQTPRYLIKTRGQQVTLSCSPISGHRSVSWYQQTPGQGLQFLFEYFSETQRNKGNFPGRFSGRQFSNSRSEMNVSTLELGDSALYLCASSFLAGGPRNEQFFGPGTRLTVL.

There are a few counts of this clonotype. This chain joins TRBV27 and TRBJ1-2; TRBD1 is a possible D gene (6 bases). V gave up 5 bases and J gave up 5 bases, with 21 bases separating them. Germline CDR1 and CDR2: MNHEY and SMNVEV (reference sequence). CDR3 length equals 16 residues. Here the CDR3 reads CASSESSGQLDYGYTF. The CDR3 DNA reads TGTGCCAGCAGTGAAAGCTCCGGACAGCTTGATTATGGCTACACCTTC.

DNA of the CDR3: TGCGCCAGCACCTTCTCCCCCCCGTCCGGGGTGAGGACAGATACGCAGTATTTT. It is translated as CASTFSPPSGVRTDTQYF. This chain joins TRBV4-3 and TRBJ2-3, with D possibly TRBD2 on 5 matching bases. The CDR3 has 18 amino acids. Per germline, CDR1 LGHNA and CDR2 YSLEER. With 7 bases removed from V and 3 bases from J, the gap between germline ends came to 26 bases.

This clonotype has only a few counts. The chain recombines TRBV6-5 with TRBJ2-7; TRBD1 matches at 7 bases. The trim removed 5 bases at V and 8 bases at J, leaving 12 bases unmatched. Germline assignment: CDR1 MNHEY and CDR2 SVGAGI. The CDR3 is 14 amino acids. CDR3 sequence (DNA): TGTGCCAGCAGTCCGGATGACAGGGTGAATAAGCAGTACTTC. Its protein product is CASSPDDRVNKQYF.

This clonotype has ten or more counts. Written as DNA, the CDR3 is TGTGCCAGCAGCCACCAGACAGGGCTGGATGGTGGCTACACCTTC. Translating gives CASSHQTGLDGGYTF. The genes are TRBV7-2 and TRBJ1-2; 7 bases are shared with TRBD1. CDR1 is SGHTA and CDR2 is FQGNSA in the germline V gene. The CDR3 contains 15 residues. V was clipped by 5 bases and J by 7 bases; unmatched bases: 13.

The V gene is TRBV11-2, the J gene TRBJ2-3, with TRBD2 matching 11 bases. The junction had 7 bases not matched to a gene; V was cut back by 5 bases and J by 6 bases. CDR1 SGHAT and CDR2 FQNNGV come from the germline V gene. This CDR3 is built from 15 residues. The CDR3 region is CASSVSGRAGDTQYF. For the CDR3, the DNA is TGTGCCAGCAGCGTTAGCGGGAGGGCCGGGGATACGCAGTATTTT.

This clonotype occurred once. A junction boundary mismatches the germline segment, possibly from a read error. The V call is TRBV14, the J call TRBJ2-5; a weak D match, TRBD2 (5 bases). The CDR3 loop spans 13 amino acids. Per the germline V gene, CDR1 is SGHDN and CDR2 is FVKESK. CDR3 bases: TGTGCCAGCAGCCAAAGATCGGAGGAGACCCAGTATTTC. Encoded protein: CASSQRSEETQYF.

The rearrangement links TRBV6-4 to TRBJ2-1, with 8 bases that match TRBD1. J was trimmed by 7 bases and V by 4 bases; bases with no gene match: 3. CDR3 length equals 13 residues. In germline, CDR1 is MRHNA, CDR2 SNTAGT. The chain's CDR3 is CASSVNRGNEQFF. CDR3 nucleotide sequence: TGTGCCAGCAGTGTCAACAGGGGGAATGAGCAGTTCTTC.

A few counts support this clonotype. J is TRBJ2-3 and V is TRBV20-1; TRBD2 matches 11 bases. Germline V gives CDR1 DFQATT, CDR2 SNEGSKA (reference sequence). J lost 1 base, V lost 6 bases, and 9 bases had no gene match. CDR3 length: 16 residues. For the CDR3, the DNA is TGCAGTGCCGAAACGGGACTAGCGGCGCGCACAGATACGCAGTATTTT. Its translation: CSAETGLAARTDTQYF.

This clonotype was observed at least ten times. This chain uses TRBV7-9 with TRBJ2-1; D may match TRBD1 or TRBD2 (5 bases each). The CDR3 loop spans 14 amino acids. Germline values: CDR1 SEHNR, CDR2 FQNEAQ (reference sequence). V lost 5 bases and J lost 6, with 14 bases in between. The CDR3 region has the DNA TGTGCCAGCAGCCCCCGGGGTGGGGGCAATGAGCAGTTCTTC. This codes for CASSPRGGGNEQFF.

This chain's CDR3 is CATSRETGMSYGYTF. Written as DNA, the CDR3 is TGTGCCACCAGCAGAGAAACAGGGATGAGTTATGGCTACACCTTC. The chain has TRBV15 and TRBJ1-2; a weak D match, TRBD1 (6 bases). With 0 bases removed from V and 5 bases from J, the gap between germline ends came to 13 bases. The CDR3 covers 15 residues. CDR1 is LNHNV and CDR2 is YYDKDF in the germline V gene (reference sequence).

V is TRBV5-1 and J is TRBJ2-3; 8 nucleotides line up with TRBD2. The CDR3 length is 16 residues. CDR1 SGHRS and CDR2 YFSETQ come from the germline V gene. J was trimmed by 3 bases and V by 4 bases; bases with no gene match: 10. This CDR3 reads CASSALPAGETDTQYF. The DNA for the CDR3 is TGCGCCAGCAGCGCCCTCCCAGCGGGGGAAACAGATACGCAGTATTTT.

CDR3 amino acids: CASSVDGKNTDTQYF. The CDR3 DNA sequence: TGTGCCAGCAGTGTTGACGGAAAGAACACAGATACGCAGTATTTT. The chain joins TRBV2 to TRBJ2-3; D gene uncertain. V was cut by 4 bases and J by 2 bases, with 13 bases left in between. CDR3 length equals 15 residues. Germline assignment: CDR1 SNHLY and CDR2 FYNNEI.

The chain combines TRBV20-1 with TRBJ2-6, with a tentative D call TRBD2 (6 bases). CDR1 and CDR2 from the germline V gene are DFQATT and SNEGSKA (reference sequence). The CDR3 runs to 15 residues. V was trimmed by 1 base and J by 0 bases, leaving 7 bases between them. The CDR3 region has the DNA TGCAGTGCTAGAGGGGGGGACTCTGGGGCCAACGTCCTGACTTTC. The encoded protein is CSARGGDSGANVLTF.

In regard to this clonotype: At one end, the junction sequence differs from germline, possibly due to a read error. The V call is TRBV7-2, the J call TRBJ2-1; no clear D gene. There are 13 residues in the CDR3. Germline V gene sequence: CDR1 SGHTA, CDR2 FQGNSA. The CDR3: CASSPRVYNGQFF. CDR3 bases: TGTGCCAGCAGCCCAAGGGTCTACAATGGGCAGTTCTTC.

The rearrangement joins TRBV29-1 to TRBJ2-5; D uncertain. Germline V CDR1 and CDR2: SQVTM, ANQGSEA. CDR3 length: 11 amino acids. Trimming stripped 4 bases from V and 3 bases from J, with 6 bases between. The CDR3 spells CSVAREETQYF. The CDR3 region has the DNA TGCAGCGTTGCCAGAGAAGAGACCCAGTACTTC.

This CDR3 reads CSALQGSGEQFF. The CDR3, as DNA: TGCAGTGCCCTACAAGGGAGCGGTGAGCAGTTCTTC. V usage is TRBV20-1 and J usage is TRBJ2-1; weak D call: TRBD2 (5 bases). V was shortened by 6 bases and J by 9 bases, with 15 bases between the two germline ends. The CDR3 length is 12 residues. Germline V CDR1 and CDR2: DFQATT, SNEGSKA (reference sequence).

The V and J genes are TRBV29-1 and TRBJ2-7; TRBD2 might be the D (5 bases). Trimming cost V 7 bases and J 0 bases, with 10 bases left between them. The CDR3 sequence is 12 residues long. Germline-derived CDR1 and CDR2 are SQVTM and ANQGSEA. The CDR3: CSAAGDSYEQYF. Written as DNA, the CDR3 is TGCAGCGCCGCCGGGGACTCCTACGAGCAGTACTTC.

The chain joins TRBV6-6 to TRBJ2-2; no firm D call. The ends were cut back, 7 bases at V and 6 bases at J, with 12 bases in the middle. Germline V gives CDR1 MNHNY, CDR2 SVGAGI (reference sequence). This CDR3 is 13 amino acids long. Here the CDR3 DNA reads TGTGCCAGCACCACCTCGGTAGCCGGGGAGCTGTTTTTT. It translates to CASTTSVAGELFF.

J is TRBJ2-3 and V is TRBV12-3 or TRBV12-4; D possibly corresponds to TRBD1 (5 bases). CDR3 length equals 15 residues. Trimming shortened V by 7 bases and J by 7 bases, and 21 bases separated the two germline ends. The CDR3 sequence: CASTEVAQGGNTQYF. The DNA of the CDR3 is TGTGCCAGCACCGAAGTGGCCCAGGGTGGGAATACGCAGTATTTT.

The chain links TRBV5-1 to TRBJ2-7, with D maybe TRBD1 (6 bases). CDR1 is SGHRS, CDR2 YFSETQ, per germline. Deletions cut 4 bases from V and 0 bases from J, with 17 bases between. This CDR3 region has 16 residues. The CDR3 loop is CASSPTRTAYSYEQYF. The CDR3 nucleotides read TGCGCCAGCAGCCCTACCCGGACAGCTTACTCCTACGAGCAGTACTTC.

The CDR3 coding sequence is TGTGCCACCAGCAGAGAGTGGGGTGTGGGTGAAAAACTGTTTTTT. This codes for CATSREWGVGEKLFF. This chain joins TRBV15 and TRBJ1-4, with no clear D. The V end was cut by 0 bases, the J end by 7 bases, with 12 bases between. The CDR3 is made up of 15 amino acids. Germline V gene data show CDR1 as LNHNV and CDR2 as YYDKDF (reference sequence).

The CDR3: CATSRDRRLAVSGANVLTF. Here the CDR3 DNA reads TGTGCCACCAGCAGAGATCGACGGCTAGCGGTTTCTGGGGCCAACGTCCTGACTTTC. The chain recombines TRBV15 with TRBJ2-6; TRBD2 aligns across 7 bases. The germline V gene has CDR1 LNHNV and CDR2 YYDKDF (reference sequence). The CDR3 is 19 residues long. With 0 bases clipped from V and 1 base from J, the junction kept 9 bases outside the gene matches.

This clonotype showed up just a few times. This chain joins TRBV11-3 and TRBJ2-7; the D is unclear. V lost 3 bases, J lost 6 bases, and 9 bases lay in between. The CDR3 covers 12 residues. The V gene's germline CDR1 is SGHNT and CDR2 YENEEA. The CDR3 here is CASSLSSGEQYF. The CDR3 DNA is TGTGCCAGCAGCTTGAGTTCAGGCGAGCAGTACTTC.

This clonotype has a single count. The chain couples TRBV18 to TRBJ2-5, with a tentative D call TRBD2 (8 bases). CDR1 is KGHSH and CDR2 is LQKENI in the germline V gene. The CDR3 has 16 residues. Trimming shortened V by 2 bases and J by 6 bases, and 19 bases separated the two germline ends. Here the CDR3 DNA reads TGTGCCAGCTCACCATTAGCGGGACAGCCAGAACAGACCCAGTACTTC. Residues: CASSPLAGQPEQTQYF.